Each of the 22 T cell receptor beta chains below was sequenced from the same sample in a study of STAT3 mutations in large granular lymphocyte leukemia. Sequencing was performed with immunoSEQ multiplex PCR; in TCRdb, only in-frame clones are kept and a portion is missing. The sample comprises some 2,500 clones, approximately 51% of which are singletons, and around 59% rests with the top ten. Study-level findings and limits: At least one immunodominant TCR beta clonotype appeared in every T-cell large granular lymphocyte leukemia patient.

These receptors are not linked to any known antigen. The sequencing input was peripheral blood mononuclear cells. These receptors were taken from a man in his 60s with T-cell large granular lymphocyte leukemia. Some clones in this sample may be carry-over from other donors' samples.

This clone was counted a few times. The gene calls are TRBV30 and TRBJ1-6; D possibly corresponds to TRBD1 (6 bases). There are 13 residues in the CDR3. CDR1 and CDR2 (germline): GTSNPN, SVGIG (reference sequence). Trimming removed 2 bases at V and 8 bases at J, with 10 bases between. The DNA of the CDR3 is TGTGCCTGGAGTTTAGGGGGAGATTCACCCCTCCACTTT. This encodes CAWSLGGDSPLHF.

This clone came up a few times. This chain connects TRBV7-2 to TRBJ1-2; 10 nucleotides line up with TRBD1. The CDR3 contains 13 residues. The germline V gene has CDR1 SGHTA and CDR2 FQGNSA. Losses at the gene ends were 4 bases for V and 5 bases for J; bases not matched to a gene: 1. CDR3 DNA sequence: TGTGCCAGCAGCTCGGGACAGGGGTATGGCTACACCTTC. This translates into CASSSGQGYGYTF. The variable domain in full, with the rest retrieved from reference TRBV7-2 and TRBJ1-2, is GAGVSQSPSNKVTEKGKDVELRCDPISGHTALYWYRQSLGQGLEFLIYFQGNSAPDKSGLPSDRFSAERTGGSVSTLTIQRTQQEDSAVYLCASSSGQGYGYTFGSGTRLTVV.

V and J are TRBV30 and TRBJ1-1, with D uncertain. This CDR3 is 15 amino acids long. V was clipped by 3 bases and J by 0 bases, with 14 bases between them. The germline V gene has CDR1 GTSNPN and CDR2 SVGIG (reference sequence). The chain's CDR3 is CAWRVGYTMNTEAFF. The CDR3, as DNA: TGTGCCTGGAGGGTGGGTTACACAATGAACACTGAAGCTTTCTTT.

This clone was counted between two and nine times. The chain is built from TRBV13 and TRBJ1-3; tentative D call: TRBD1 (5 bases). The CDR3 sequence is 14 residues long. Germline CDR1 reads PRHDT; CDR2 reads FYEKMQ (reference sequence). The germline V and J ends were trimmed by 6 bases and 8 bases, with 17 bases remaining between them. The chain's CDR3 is CASSGRGVGDTIYF. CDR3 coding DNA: TGTGCCAGCAGTGGGCGGGGCGTCGGAGACACCATATATTTT. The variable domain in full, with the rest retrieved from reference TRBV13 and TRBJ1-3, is AAGVIQSPRHLIKEKRETATLKCYPIPRHDTVYWYQQGPGQDPQFLISFYEKMQSDKGSIPDRFSAQQFSDYHSELNMSSLELGDSALYFCASSGRGVGDTIYFGEGSWLTVV.

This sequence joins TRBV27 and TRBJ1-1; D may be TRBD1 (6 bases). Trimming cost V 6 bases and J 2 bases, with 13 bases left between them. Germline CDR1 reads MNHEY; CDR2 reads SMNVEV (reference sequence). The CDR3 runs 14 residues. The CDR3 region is CASSPGGGNTEAFF. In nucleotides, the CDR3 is TGTGCCAGCAGCCCGGGAGGGGGAAACACTGAAGCTTTCTTT.

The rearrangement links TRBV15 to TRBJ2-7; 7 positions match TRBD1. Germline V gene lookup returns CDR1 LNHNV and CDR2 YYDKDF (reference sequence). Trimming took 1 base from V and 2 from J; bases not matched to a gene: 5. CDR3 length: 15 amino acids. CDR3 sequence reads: CATSRGPGTAYEQYF. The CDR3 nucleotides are TGTGCCACCAGCAGAGGGCCCGGGACAGCCTACGAGCAGTACTTC.

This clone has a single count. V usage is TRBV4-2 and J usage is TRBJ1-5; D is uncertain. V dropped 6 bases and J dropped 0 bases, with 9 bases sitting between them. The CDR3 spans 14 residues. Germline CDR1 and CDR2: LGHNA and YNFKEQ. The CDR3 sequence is CASRSDNSNQPQHF. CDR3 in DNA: TGTGCCAGCAGGAGCGACAATAGCAATCAGCCCCAGCATTTT.

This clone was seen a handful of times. The CDR3 DNA reads as TGTGCCTGGGCTACAGGGTCTTCAGAGACCCAGTACTTC. Protein: CAWATGSSETQYF. The chain employs TRBV30 and TRBJ2-5; a weak D match, TRBD1 (6 bases). Trimming stripped 5 bases from V and 4 bases from J, with 14 bases between. Germline V gene lookup returns CDR1 GTSNPN and CDR2 SVGIG (reference sequence). This CDR3 has 13 residues.

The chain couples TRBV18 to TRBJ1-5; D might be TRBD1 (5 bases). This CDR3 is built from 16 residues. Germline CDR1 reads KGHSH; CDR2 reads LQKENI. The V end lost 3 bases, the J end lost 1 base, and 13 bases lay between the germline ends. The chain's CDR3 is CASSPQGMLSNQPQHF. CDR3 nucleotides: TGTGCCAGCTCACCTCAGGGAATGTTGAGCAATCAGCCCCAGCATTTT.

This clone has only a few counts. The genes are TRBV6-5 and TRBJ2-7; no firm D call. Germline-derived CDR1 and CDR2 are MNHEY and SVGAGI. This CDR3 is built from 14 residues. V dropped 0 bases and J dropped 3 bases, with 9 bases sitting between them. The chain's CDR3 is CASSYSGRNYEQYF. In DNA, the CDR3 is TGTGCCAGCAGTTACTCGGGCAGGAACTACGAGCAGTACTTC.

As DNA, the CDR3 is TGCGCCAGCAGCCAAACATTTGTCGGCAGCATGAACACTGAAGCTTTCTTT. Translating it yields CASSQTFVGSMNTEAFF. The chain uses TRBV4-3 and TRBJ1-1; D ambiguous. Per the germline V gene, CDR1 is LGHNA and CDR2 is YSLEER. This CDR3 region has 17 residues. V lost 2 bases and J lost 0, with 16 bases in between.

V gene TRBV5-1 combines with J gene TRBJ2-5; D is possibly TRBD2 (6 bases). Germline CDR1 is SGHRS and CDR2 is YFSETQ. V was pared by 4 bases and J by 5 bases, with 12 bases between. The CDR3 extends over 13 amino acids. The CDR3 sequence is CASSGTPGETQYF. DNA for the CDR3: TGCGCCAGCAGCGGGACTCCCGGGGAGACCCAGTACTTC.

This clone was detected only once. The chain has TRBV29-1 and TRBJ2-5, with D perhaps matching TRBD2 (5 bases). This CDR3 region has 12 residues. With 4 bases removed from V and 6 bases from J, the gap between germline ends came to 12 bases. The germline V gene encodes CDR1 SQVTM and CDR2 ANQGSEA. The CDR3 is CSVAEGVKTQYF. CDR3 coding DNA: TGCAGCGTTGCTGAGGGAGTAAAGACCCAGTACTTC.

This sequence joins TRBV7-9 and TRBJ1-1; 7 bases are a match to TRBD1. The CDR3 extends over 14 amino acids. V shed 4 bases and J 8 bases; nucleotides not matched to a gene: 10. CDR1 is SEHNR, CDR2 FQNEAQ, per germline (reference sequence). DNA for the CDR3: TGTGCCAGCAGCTCCCTCCAGGGGGACAAAGAAGCTTTCTTT. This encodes CASSSLQGDKEAFF.

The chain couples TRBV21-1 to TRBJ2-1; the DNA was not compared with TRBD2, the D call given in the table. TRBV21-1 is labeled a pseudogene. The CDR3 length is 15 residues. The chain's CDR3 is CASSKGGGRLNEQFF. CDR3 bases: TGTGCCAGCAGCAAGGGCGGGGGGCGCCTAAATGAGCAGTTCTTC.

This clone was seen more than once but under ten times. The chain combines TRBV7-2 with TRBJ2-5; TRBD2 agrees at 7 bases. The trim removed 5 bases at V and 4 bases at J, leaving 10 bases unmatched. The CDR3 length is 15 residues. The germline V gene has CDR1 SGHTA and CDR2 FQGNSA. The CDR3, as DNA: TGTGCCAGCAGCCTAAGTTGGGGGGGTGGAGAGACCCAGTACTTC. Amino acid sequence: CASSLSWGGGETQYF. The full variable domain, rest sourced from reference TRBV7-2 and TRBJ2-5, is GAGVSQSPSNKVTEKGKDVELRCDPISGHTALYWYRQSLGQGLEFLIYFQGNSAPDKSGLPSDRFSAERTGGSVSTLTIQRTQQEDSAVYLCASSLSWGGGETQYFGPGTRLLVL.

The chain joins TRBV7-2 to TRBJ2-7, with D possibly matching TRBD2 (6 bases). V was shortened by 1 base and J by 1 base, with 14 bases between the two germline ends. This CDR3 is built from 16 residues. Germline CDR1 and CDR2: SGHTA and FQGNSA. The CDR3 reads CASSLGGATPSYEQYF. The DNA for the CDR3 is TGTGCCAGCAGCTTAGGCGGGGCGACACCGTCCTACGAGCAGTACTTC.

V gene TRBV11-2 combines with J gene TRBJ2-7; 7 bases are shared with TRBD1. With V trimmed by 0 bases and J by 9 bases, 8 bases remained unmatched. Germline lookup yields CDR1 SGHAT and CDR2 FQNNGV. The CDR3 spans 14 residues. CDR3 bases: TGTGCCAGCAGCTTAGAGATGACAGGGCCAGGGCAGTACTTC. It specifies CASSLEMTGPGQYF.

This chain's CDR3 is CASSPPASRRSPLHF. The CDR3 coding sequence is TGTGCCAGCTCACCACCGGCCTCTAGAAGGTCACCCCTCCACTTT. V gene TRBV18 combines with J gene TRBJ1-6; D unclear. Germline lookup yields CDR1 KGHSH and CDR2 LQKENI. The CDR3 covers 15 residues. Deletions cut 0 bases from V and 10 bases from J, with 13 bases between.

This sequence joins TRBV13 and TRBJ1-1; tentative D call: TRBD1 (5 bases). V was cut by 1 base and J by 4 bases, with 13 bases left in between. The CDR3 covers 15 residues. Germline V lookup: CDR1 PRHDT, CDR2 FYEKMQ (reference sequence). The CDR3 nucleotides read TGTGCCAGCAGCTTAGAAGGGGAAGAGGGCACTGAAGCTTTCTTT. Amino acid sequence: CASSLEGEEGTEAFF.

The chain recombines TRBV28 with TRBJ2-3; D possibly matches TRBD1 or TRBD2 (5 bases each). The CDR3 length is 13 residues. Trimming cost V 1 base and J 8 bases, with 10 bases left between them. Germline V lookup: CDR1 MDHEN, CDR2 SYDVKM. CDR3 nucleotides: TGTGCCAGCAGTTTATCCGGGGCGGGTACGCAGTATTTT. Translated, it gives CASSLSGAGTQYF.

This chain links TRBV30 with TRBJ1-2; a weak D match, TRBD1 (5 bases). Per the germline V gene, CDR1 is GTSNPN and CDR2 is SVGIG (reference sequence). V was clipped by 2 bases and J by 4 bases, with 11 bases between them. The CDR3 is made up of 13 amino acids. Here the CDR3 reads CAWSQRGAYGYTF. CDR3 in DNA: TGTGCCTGGAGTCAGCGAGGGGCCTATGGCTACACCTTC.